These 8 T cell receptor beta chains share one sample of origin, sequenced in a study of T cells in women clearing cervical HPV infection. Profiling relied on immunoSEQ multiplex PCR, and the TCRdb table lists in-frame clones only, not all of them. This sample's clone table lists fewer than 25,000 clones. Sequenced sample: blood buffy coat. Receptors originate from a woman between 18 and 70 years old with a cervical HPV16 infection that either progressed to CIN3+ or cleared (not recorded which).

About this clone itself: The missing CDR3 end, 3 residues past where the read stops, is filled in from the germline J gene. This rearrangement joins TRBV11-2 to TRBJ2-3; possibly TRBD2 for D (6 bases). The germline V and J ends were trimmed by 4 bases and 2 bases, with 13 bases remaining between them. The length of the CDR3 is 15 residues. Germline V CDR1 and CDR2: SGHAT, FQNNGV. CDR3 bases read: TGTGCCAGCAGCTCAAGGGCGGGGATCACAGATACG. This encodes CASSSRAGITDT. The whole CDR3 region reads CASSSRAGITDTQYF.

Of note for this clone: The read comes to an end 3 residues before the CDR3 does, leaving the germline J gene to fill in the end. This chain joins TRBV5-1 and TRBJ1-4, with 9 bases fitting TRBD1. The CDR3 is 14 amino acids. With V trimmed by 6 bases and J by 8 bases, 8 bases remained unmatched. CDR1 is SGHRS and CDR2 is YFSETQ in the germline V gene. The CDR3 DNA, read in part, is TGCGCCAGCAACTCCGGACAGGGGAACGAAAAA. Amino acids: CASNSGQGNEK. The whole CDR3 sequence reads CASNSGQGNEKLFF.

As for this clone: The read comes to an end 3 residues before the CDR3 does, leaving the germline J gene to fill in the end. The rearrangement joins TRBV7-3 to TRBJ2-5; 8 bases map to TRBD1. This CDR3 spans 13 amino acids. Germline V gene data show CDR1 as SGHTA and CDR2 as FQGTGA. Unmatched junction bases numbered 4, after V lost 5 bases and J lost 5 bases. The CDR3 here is CASSPGQGETQYF. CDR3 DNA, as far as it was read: TGTGCCAGCAGCCCCGGACAGGGTGAGACC.

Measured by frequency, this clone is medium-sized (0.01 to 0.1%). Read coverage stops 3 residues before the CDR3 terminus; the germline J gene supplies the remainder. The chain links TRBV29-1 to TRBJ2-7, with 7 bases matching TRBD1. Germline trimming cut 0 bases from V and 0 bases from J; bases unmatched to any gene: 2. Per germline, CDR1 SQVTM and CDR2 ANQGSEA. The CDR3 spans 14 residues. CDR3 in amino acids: CSVEDGQDSYEQYF. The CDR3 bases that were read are TGCAGCGTTGAAGACGGACAGGACTCCTACGAG.

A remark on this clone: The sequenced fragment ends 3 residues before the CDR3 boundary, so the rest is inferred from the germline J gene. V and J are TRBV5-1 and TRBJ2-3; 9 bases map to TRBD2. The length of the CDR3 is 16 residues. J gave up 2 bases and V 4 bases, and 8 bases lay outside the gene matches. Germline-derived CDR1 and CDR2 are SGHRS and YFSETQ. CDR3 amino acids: CASSRLSGRNTDTQYF. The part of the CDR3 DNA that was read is TGCGCCAGCAGCCGTCTGAGCGGGAGGAACACAGATACG.

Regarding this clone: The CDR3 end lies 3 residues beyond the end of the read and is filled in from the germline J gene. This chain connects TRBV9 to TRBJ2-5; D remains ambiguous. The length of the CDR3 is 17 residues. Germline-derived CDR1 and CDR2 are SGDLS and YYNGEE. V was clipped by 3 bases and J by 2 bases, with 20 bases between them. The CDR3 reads CASSGPNTQVWQETQYF. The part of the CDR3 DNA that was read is TGTGCCAGCAGCGGGCCTAATACCCAGGTTTGGCAAGAGACC.

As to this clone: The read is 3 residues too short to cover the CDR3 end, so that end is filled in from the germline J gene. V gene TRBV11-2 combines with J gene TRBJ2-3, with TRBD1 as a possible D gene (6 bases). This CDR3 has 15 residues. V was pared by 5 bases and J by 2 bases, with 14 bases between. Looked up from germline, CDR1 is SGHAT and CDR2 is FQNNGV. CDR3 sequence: CASSPLRGITDTQYF. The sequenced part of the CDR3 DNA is TGTGCCAGCAGCCCCCTTAGGGGGATCACAGATACG.

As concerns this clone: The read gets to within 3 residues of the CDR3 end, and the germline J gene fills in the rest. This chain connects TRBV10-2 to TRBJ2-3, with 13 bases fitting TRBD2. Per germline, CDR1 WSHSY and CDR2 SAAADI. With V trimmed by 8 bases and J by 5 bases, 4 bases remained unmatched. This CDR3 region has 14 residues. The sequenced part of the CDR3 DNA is TGCGCCAGCGGACTAGCGGGAGTGAAAGATACG. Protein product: CASGLAGVKDT. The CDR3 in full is CASGLAGVKDTQYF.